A single sample gave rise to the 22 T cell receptor beta chains below, sequenced in a study of CD8+CD57+ T cells in acquired aplastic anemia. The template used for profiling TCR beta VDJ and CDR3 was genomic DNA. TCRdb passed the reads through MiXCR, listing each CDR3 protein once. The data hold hundreds of thousands of distinct CDR3 sequences, with 65% to 75% observed a single time. The sequenced sample was sorted CD4+, CD8+, or CD8+CD57+ T cells (not recorded which) from PBMCs. These receptors were obtained from a human donor in good health, serving as a control.

J is TRBJ2-3 and V is TRBV29-1, with D perhaps TRBD1 (6 bases). CDR1 is SQVTM and CDR2 is ANQGSEA in the germline V gene. Deletions cut 5 bases from V and 3 bases from J, with 15 bases between. This CDR3 spans 14 amino acids. The CDR3 protein is CSVTQGDGTDTQYF. DNA of the CDR3: TGCAGCGTTACACAGGGTGATGGGACAGATACGCAGTATTTT.

This clonotype has a count of ten or more. The chain uses TRBV6-5 and TRBJ2-3; TRBD2 matches 10 bases. Germline assignment: CDR1 MNHEY and CDR2 SVGAGI. The CDR3 loop spans 16 amino acids. V lost 9 bases, J lost 2 bases, and 11 bases stayed unmatched. The CDR3 region is CASRQLAGYNTDTQYF. The CDR3, as DNA: TGTGCCAGTAGACAACTAGCGGGGTACAACACAGATACGCAGTATTTT.

As regards this clonotype: Compared with germline, one end of the junction differs, possibly owing to a read error. J is TRBJ2-5 and V is TRBV9; D is undetermined. Per the germline V gene, CDR1 is SGDLS and CDR2 is YYNGEE. CDR3 length: 13 residues. CDR3 region: CASSLGAQDTEDF. The CDR3 DNA sequence: TGTGCCAGCAGCTTAGGCGCGCAAGACACTGAGGACTTC.

This chain uses TRBV2 with TRBJ2-2; D possibly corresponds to TRBD2 (5 bases). The CDR3 has 15 residues. Germline V gene data show CDR1 as SNHLY and CDR2 as FYNNEI. V lost 2 bases and J 15 bases, leaving 22 bases between the germline ends. The CDR3 reads CASSEYGVDTGKLFF. In nucleotides, the CDR3 is TGTGCCAGCAGTGAATACGGCGTCGATACCGGGAAGTTGTTTTTT.

The chain joins TRBV15 to TRBJ1-2, with D possibly matching TRBD1 (5 bases). Germline V lookup: CDR1 LNHNV, CDR2 YYDKDF (reference sequence). V lost 0 bases and J 4 bases, leaving 9 bases between the germline ends. The CDR3 runs 14 residues. The CDR3, as DNA: TGTGCCACCAGCAGAGAGAGGCAGGGCTATGGCTACACCTTC. Protein sequence: CATSRERQGYGYTF.

For this clonotype: The limits of the CDR3 on the DNA are not certain, so only TCRdb's listed CDR3 is given. The rearrangement links TRBV7-2 to TRBJ2-7; TRBD1, the D gene given by the table, was not confirmed from the DNA. Inclusive of both ends, the CDR3 amounts to 15 amino acids. The germline V gene encodes CDR1 SGHTA and CDR2 FQGNSA. The CDR3: CASSLWTTTSSTSYF.

This clonotype was counted a single time. The rearrangement joins TRBV19 to TRBJ2-1, with TRBD2 matching over 9 bases. With 9 bases clipped from V and 12 bases from J, the junction kept 15 bases outside the gene matches. Germline V gives CDR1 LNHDA, CDR2 SQIVND (reference sequence). There are 14 residues in the CDR3. The CDR3 region has the DNA TGTGCCAGCGGCAACGGTGGGGCGGGGGGGCGGCAGTTCTTC. It codes for CASGNGGAGGRQFF. Complete variable domain (other parts from reference TRBV19 and TRBJ2-1): DGGITQSPKYLFRKEGQNVTLSCEQNLNHDAMYWYRQDPGQGLRLIYYSQIVNDFQKGDIAEGYSVSREKKESFPLTVTSAQKNPTAFYLCASGNGGAGGRQFFGPGTRLTVL.

On this clonotype itself: Likely a read error: the CDR3 ends without its conserved phenylalanine or tryptophan. It is unclear where the CDR3 begins or ends on the DNA, so no DNA is shown, and the CDR3 is as TCRdb lists it. The V gene is TRBV7-9, the J gene TRBJ1-5; the D segment call TRBD1 is taken from the table without a DNA check. Germline V gene lookup returns CDR1 SEHNR and CDR2 FQNEAQ (reference sequence). Inclusive of both ends, the CDR3 amounts to 13 amino acids. The CDR3 sequence: CASSLPGQGRPPL.

The chain recombines TRBV11-3 with TRBJ2-7; D uncertain. The V gene's germline CDR1 is SGHNT and CDR2 YENEEA. The CDR3 is 12 residues long. Trimming pared 5 bases from V and 7 bases from J, leaving 12 bases between. CDR3 DNA: TGTGCCAGCAGCGGCATACGTCGGGAGCAGTACTTC. Amino acids: CASSGIRREQYF.

V and J are TRBV7-9 and TRBJ1-2, with D unresolved. The CDR3 totals 15 residues. Germline CDR1 reads SEHNR; CDR2 reads FQNEAQ (reference sequence). V was cut by 3 bases and J by 5 bases, with 16 bases left in between. CDR3 region: CASSFGRLPSYGYTF. The CDR3 nucleotides are TGTGCCAGCAGCTTCGGACGGCTACCGTCATATGGCTACACCTTC.

V and J are TRBV20-1 and TRBJ2-2; D is possibly TRBD1 or TRBD2 (6 bases each). Germline V gene sequence: CDR1 DFQATT, CDR2 SNEGSKA (reference sequence). CDR3 length: 14 amino acids. The V and J ends lost 6 bases and 8 bases respectively, with 19 bases between them. In nucleotides, the CDR3 is TGCAGTGCCAAGGGCGGGGACAATGAGGGGGAGCTGTTTTTT. Protein: CSAKGGDNEGELFF.

V is TRBV9 and J is TRBJ1-1; 10 bases line up with TRBD1. Germline loops: CDR1 SGDLS, CDR2 YYNGEE. Unmatched junction bases numbered 3, after V lost 0 bases and J lost 4 bases. CDR3 size: 15 residues. Here the CDR3 reads CASSVAGQGGTEAFF. In nucleotides, the CDR3 is TGTGCCAGCAGCGTAGCCGGACAGGGGGGCACTGAAGCTTTCTTT. Together with reference TRBV9 and TRBJ1-1, the CDR3 gives the full variable domain: DSGVTQTPKHLITATGQRVTLRCSPRSGDLSVYWYQQSLDQGLQFLIQYYNGEERAKGNILERFSAQQFPDLHSELNLSSLELGDSALYFCASSVAGQGGTEAFFGQGTRLTVV.

On this clonotype itself: The junction and the germline gene differ at one end; a read error may be behind it. J is TRBJ1-2 and V is TRBV6-2 or TRBV6-3; possible D gene TRBD1, 6 bases. Germline CDR1 MNHEY, CDR2 SVGEGT. This CDR3 comprises 13 residues. The CDR3: CASSPRGGYGNTF. The CDR3 nucleotides read TGTGCCAGCAGCCCCAGGGGTGGCTATGGCAACACCTTC.

The rearrangement joins TRBV7-9 to TRBJ1-2; D ambiguous. V lost 1 base to trimming and J lost 5 bases, with 5 bases between them. Germline CDR1 SEHNR, CDR2 FQNEAQ (reference sequence). The CDR3 spans 12 residues. The CDR3 sequence is CASSLGRYGYTF. The CDR3 DNA is TGTGCCAGCAGCTTAGGCCGGTATGGCTACACCTTC.

This clonotype has more than one count but fewer than ten. The J gene is TRBJ1-1, the V gene TRBV25-1; the D is unclear. The germline gives CDR1 MGHDK, CDR2 SYGVNS. Trimming shortened V by 6 bases and J by 0 bases, and 11 bases separated the two germline ends. CDR3 length: 14 amino acids. CDR3 sequence: CASSRGVVNTEAFF. CDR3 DNA sequence: TGTGCCAGCAGCCGCGGGGTTGTGAACACTGAAGCTTTCTTT.

Comment on this clonotype: A read error may produce the germline difference seen at one junction end. The chain couples TRBV7-3 to TRBJ2-3, with D unclear. The CDR3 consists of 12 residues. Germline V gene data show CDR1 as SGHTA and CDR2 as FQGTGA. The CDR3 reads CASSFSRDTPYF. In DNA form, the CDR3 reads TGTGCCAGCAGCTTCAGCAGAGACACGCCGTATTTT.

V usage is TRBV10-2 and J usage is TRBJ2-7; 7 positions agree with TRBD1. The junction had 1 base not matched to a gene; V was cut back by 6 bases and J by 2 bases. The CDR3 totals 12 residues. Germline V gene lookup returns CDR1 WSHSY and CDR2 SAAADI. This CDR3 reads CASRGQPYEQYF. The CDR3 DNA sequence: TGCGCCAGCAGGGGACAGCCCTACGAGCAGTACTTC.

The chain is built from TRBV14 and TRBJ2-7; unclear D gene. Germline V gene sequence: CDR1 SGHDN, CDR2 FVKESK. The CDR3 loop spans 12 amino acids. Trimming took off 1 base at V and 3 bases at J, with 4 bases between the two ends. The CDR3 here is CASSQVIYEQYF. DNA of the CDR3: TGTGCCAGCAGCCAAGTTATCTACGAGCAGTACTTC.

The chain has TRBV7-9 and TRBJ2-7; no reliable D call. The length of the CDR3 is 15 residues. CDR1 is SEHNR and CDR2 is FQNEAQ in the germline V gene (reference sequence). V was shortened by 6 bases and J by 7 bases, with 22 bases between the two germline ends. CDR3 in DNA: TGTGCCAGCAGTATAGTGCCAGACGCGAGTCGAGAGCAGTACTTC. It translates to CASSIVPDASREQYF.

There are a few counts of this clonotype. This chain links TRBV29-1 with TRBJ1-2; the D gene is possibly TRBD1 (5 bases). The CDR3 totals 12 residues. V dropped 3 bases and J dropped 3 bases, with 8 bases sitting between them. Germline V gene sequence: CDR1 SQVTM, CDR2 ANQGSEA. The CDR3, as DNA: TGCAGCGTTGAGGACACCTACTATGGCTACACCTTC. Residues: CSVEDTYYGYTF.

The genes are TRBV7-3 and TRBJ2-5; TRBD2 matches 11 bases. The length of the CDR3 is 15 residues. Trimming at V came to 10 bases and at J to 4 bases, leaving 11 bases not matched to a gene. CDR1 SGHTA and CDR2 FQGTGA come from the germline V gene. The CDR3 coding sequence is TGTGCCACCAGTAGACAACTAGCGGGGGTAGAGACCCAGTACTTC. Residues: CATSRQLAGVETQYF.

In this sample, this clonotype turned up a few times. This chain connects TRBV12-5 to TRBJ1-1; D uncertain. Trimming removed 8 bases from V and 8 bases from J, with 12 bases in between. Germline loops: CDR1 LGHNT, CDR2 FRNRAP. CDR3 length: 11 amino acids. CDR3 region: CASSRAKEAFF. CDR3 sequence (DNA): TGTGCTAGTAGCCGGGCGAAAGAAGCTTTCTTT.